This paragraph covers one T cell receptor (beta chain) sequence. The source of the sample is a study of OX40 agonist ivuxolimab in advanced cancers. Data came from immunoSEQ multiplex PCR; TCRdb stores just in-frame clones and leaves some out. The sample has around 26,000 clones; about four fifths are singletons. The V end was cut by 6 bases, the J end by 6 bases, with 12 bases between. This CDR3 has 12 amino acids. Germline values: CDR1 WNHNN, CDR2 SYGVQD (reference sequence). This specimen was CD4+ or CD8+ T cells sorted from blood, taken in a trial of the OX40 agonist ivuxolimab. This chain links TRBV10-1 with TRBJ2-7; TRBD2 might be the D (5 bases). The sequence was obtained from an adult with an advanced solid tumor such as melanoma, head and neck, liver or kidney cancer. This CDR3 reads CASRNNRGEQYF. The CDR3 bases are TGCGCCAGCAGGAATAACCGGGGCGAGCAGTACTTC.